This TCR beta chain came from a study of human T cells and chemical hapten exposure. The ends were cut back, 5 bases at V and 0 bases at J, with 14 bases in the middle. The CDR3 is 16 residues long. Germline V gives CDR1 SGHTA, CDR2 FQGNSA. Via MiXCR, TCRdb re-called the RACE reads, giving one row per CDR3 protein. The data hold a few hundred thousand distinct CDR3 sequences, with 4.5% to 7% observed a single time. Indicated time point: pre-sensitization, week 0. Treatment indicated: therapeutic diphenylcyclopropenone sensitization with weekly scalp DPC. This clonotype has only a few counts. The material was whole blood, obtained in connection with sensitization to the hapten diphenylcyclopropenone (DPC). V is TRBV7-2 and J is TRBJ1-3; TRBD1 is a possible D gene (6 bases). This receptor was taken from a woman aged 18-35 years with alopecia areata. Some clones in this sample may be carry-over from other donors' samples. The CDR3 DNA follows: TGTGCCAGCAGCCCGTGGGGGGGCCCCTCTGGAAACACCATATATTTT. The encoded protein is CASSPWGGPSGNTIYF.